This T cell receptor (beta chain) derives from a study of blood T cell repertoires in COVID-19. Study-level background: Donors in the United States, Italy and Spain gave samples during acute or convalescent COVID-19. PBMCs, B-cell-depleted T cells, or T cells were the source of the cDNA or gDNA that made up the material.

Assay used: immunoSEQ multiplex PCR; TCRdb lists only in-frame clones, some missing. The repertoire consists of just under 35,000 clones, with roughly nine tenths occurring once and the leading ten covering less than 45%. Germline CDR1 reads LNHDA; CDR2 reads SQIVND (reference sequence). V was cut by 6 bases and J by 3 bases, with 10 bases left in between. This CDR3 has 13 amino acids. Material: peripheral blood. The V call is TRBV19, the J call TRBJ2-3; weak D call: TRBD2 (5 bases). This TCR was recovered from a man in his 60s with active or convalescent COVID-19. The CDR3 sequence is CASRLDPTDTQYF. Written as DNA, the CDR3 is TGTGCCAGTAGACTAGATCCGACAGATACGCAGTATTTT.